This record concerns one TCR beta chain sequence. Germline V gives CDR1 DFQATT, CDR2 SNEGSKA (reference sequence). Unmatched junction bases numbered 7, after V lost 2 bases and J lost 2 bases. The CDR3 is 15 residues long. The time point here: persistent/refractory GD, antithyroid drugs over 5 years with positive TRAb. From RNA extracted from PBMCs, the TCR library was made. Combining iRepertoire HTBI primers with Arm-PCR of CDR3 regions, the authors built TCR beta libraries. Authors' methods: Across all samples, approximately 64 TRBV segments and 15 or so TRBJ segments were identified. MiXCR was run by TCRdb on the multiplex PCR reads, yielding one entry per CDR3 protein. For this entry, the V and J calls and clone size follow TCRdb and not the study's own pipeline. The table shows 300,000 to 350,000 distinct CDR3 sequences, with 20% occurring only once. The data stem from a study of regulatory T cells in long-lasting Graves disease.

The input for sequencing was peripheral blood mononuclear cells (PBMCs), taken when the disease was refractory, from a patient treated with antithyroid drugs. The origin of this receptor is a female donor with Graves disease. The genes are TRBV20-1 and TRBJ1-2; 8 bases agree with TRBD1. The CDR3 DNA is TGCAGTGCTAGACCCCTGGACAGGGTGAACTATGGCTACACCTTC. It codes for CSARPLDRVNYGYTF.